Described below is a single T cell receptor (beta chain) sequence and its context. The V and J ends lost 2 bases and 4 bases respectively, with 15 bases between them. The germline CDR1 and CDR2 sequences are ENHRY and SYGVKD. This CDR3 is built from 16 residues. The sample is drawn from a study of blood T cell repertoires in COVID-19. Study overall: Researchers got acute and convalescent COVID-19 samples from the United States, Italy and Spain. The cDNA or gDNA used as material had been derived from T cells, B-cell-depleted T cells, or PBMCs.

Original handling: Reference gene primer amplification gave estimated nucleated cell counts. TCRdb keeps only in-frame clones here, not all; method: immunoSEQ multiplex PCR. Clonal size and the V and J genes are those of that table, whereas D and trimming came from the DNA. The sample includes some 150,000 clones, around four fifths of them seen just once. The sequencing sample was made of peripheral blood. This sequence was found in a human donor in a cohort sampled during active COVID-19. The V call is TRBV10-3, the J call TRBJ2-1, with a weak D call TRBD1 (6 bases). The CDR3 reads CAISEEGGGNYNEQFF. DNA of the CDR3: TGTGCCATCAGTGAGGAAGGTGGGGGCAATTACAATGAGCAGTTCTTC.